This T cell receptor (beta chain) was identified during a study of T cell repertoires in cytomegalovirus infection. Looking at the study overall: Public TCR beta signatures indicated both CMV infection and matching HLA type.

Germline-derived CDR1 and CDR2 are SGHDT and YYEEEE. The CDR3 covers 13 residues. The J segment lost 7 bases and the V segment lost 2 bases, leaving 5 bases of the junction unmatched. Study-wide points: Dominating the ex vivo response were HLA-C-restricted CMV-specific TCR beta clonotypes. Pooled public TCR beta family frequency picked out CMV carriers with the relevant HLA.

To note about this clonotype: No antigen is known for it.

TCRdb re-derived calls from the reads in MiXCR, one entry per CDR3 protein. The sample shows about 230,000 distinct CDR3 sequences, 22% of them seen only once. The chain joins TRBV5-6 to TRBJ2-7, with 8 bases identical to TRBD1. The sequence was collected from a human donor in good health (CMV status not recorded). Some clones in this sample may be carry-over from other donors' samples. The sequenced sample was CD8+ T cells from PBMCs. In DNA, the CDR3 is TGTGCCAGCAGCTTTCGACAGGGGCGGGAGCAGTACTTC. It specifies CASSFRQGREQYF.